In its sample, the clone carrying this TCR beta chain was seen many times. Its antigen is as yet unknown. V was cut by 2 bases and J by 4 bases, with 10 bases left in between. The CDR3 is 15 amino acids. Germline V CDR1 and CDR2: KGHDR, SFDVKD. Constant-region reverse primers amplified full-length variable regions, followed by semi-nested Nested Universal Primer A PCR. TCRdb fed the 5' RACE reads into MiXCR, producing one record per CDR3 protein. This sample carries 55,000 to 80,000 distinct CDR3 sequences, approximately 23% of them seen once, and the ten largest clones take 2.5% to 3.5%. Regarding the study as a whole: Whole repertoires were not studied in the larger cohort, only one V-J beta rearrangement.

CD4+CD45RO+CD25- cells were isolated as memory CD4+ T cells. The specimen sequenced was memory CD4+ T cells sorted from a lymph node. Noted subset: memory CD4+ T cells, CD4+CD45RO+CD25-. This TCR was sampled from a female donor with breast cancer. The chain uses TRBV24-1 and TRBJ1-4; a possible D gene is TRBD1 (6 bases). The CDR3 nucleotides read TGTGCCACCAGTGATTCCAGGGGAAATAATGAAAAACTGTTTTTT. This gives the protein CATSDSRGNNEKLFF.